This TCR beta chain was sequenced in a study of cytomegalovirus exposure and HLA in healthy donors. Study in general: Samples from HLA-typed donors yielded about 80 million unique TCRs in an early data release.

Notes on the study in general: Cytomegalovirus-associated TCR beta chains were listed, numbering under 200. Data from an earlier analysis indicated that most TCR beta V segments were productive either about 87% or about 30% of the time.

The CDR3 consists of 17 residues. The J segment lost 3 bases and the V segment lost 3 bases, leaving 11 bases of the junction unmatched. Looked up from germline, CDR1 is SGHDT and CDR2 is YYEEEE. The PCR employed 60 Vbeta primers together with 13 Jbeta primers. Sequencing used immunoSEQ multiplex PCR; TCRdb keeps in-frame clones, though not all of them. The sample consists of around 120,000 clones, about three quarters of them appearing once. For this clone: Its specificity is unknown.

The V call is TRBV5-6, the J call TRBJ1-4; 7 bases map to TRBD1. Sequenced input: PBMCs. This TCR was recovered from a man in his 60s in good health and CMV-seropositive. In DNA form, the CDR3 reads TGTGCCAGCAGCTCAATTGTGGCCGGGACAGCTAATGAAAAACTGTTTTTT. Protein product: CASSSIVAGTANEKLFF.